This T cell receptor (beta chain) emerged from a study of blood T cells in healthy people across ages. Findings and caveats of the study: Donor CMV status was unknown, possibly confounding expanded clonotype changes.

Then a second PCR, running about 7 to 11 cycles, was carried out with a sample-barcoded 5' primer and a J-beta primer mix. TCRdb reprocessed the 5' RACE reads with MiXCR, giving one entry per CDR3 protein. The data show 800,000 or so distinct CDR3 sequences, 55% to 65% seen once. A word on this clonotype: Its antigen is as yet unknown.

The sequence was collected from a man aged 25-40 years in good health. Sequenced material: blood.

CDR3 loop: CSVGGRGSSGKNIQYF. CDR3 DNA: TGCAGTGTTGGAGGGCGCGGGTCTTCTGGCAAAAACATTCAGTACTTC. This chain links TRBV20-1 with TRBJ2-4; D is possibly TRBD2 (6 bases). Trimming left V 7 bases short and J 3 bases short, with 22 bases between. Germline assignment: CDR1 DFQATT and CDR2 SNEGSKA (reference sequence). The CDR3 is 16 amino acids.